This TCR beta chain appears in the sequencing data of a study of blood T cells in healthy people across ages. Regarding the study as a whole: When set beside aged donors, long-lived donors presented more naive CD4+ cells and higher diversity.

This clonotype was seen only a few times. As yet, its antigen is unknown. Alongside a J-beta primer mix, a sample-barcoded 5' primer served in a second PCR lasting roughly 6 to 11 cycles. TCRdb independently ran MiXCR on the 5' RACE reads; one entry per CDR3 protein. Of 1.4 million to 1.5 million distinct CDR3 sequences listed, roughly 45% are singletons. The TCR originated in a woman between 18 and 30 years old in good health. Material: blood.

The chain's CDR3 is CASSPGHRTDTQYF. The CDR3 region has the DNA TGTGCCAGCAGCCCGGGACACCGCACAGATACGCAGTATTTT. The chain employs TRBV27 and TRBJ2-3, with D maybe TRBD1 (6 bases). Germline assignment: CDR1 MNHEY and CDR2 SMNVEV (reference sequence). This CDR3 is 14 amino acids long. V was shortened by 6 bases and J by 1 base, with 11 bases between the two germline ends.